This passage covers 30 T cell receptor beta chains from one sample sequenced in a study of T cell repertoires in cytomegalovirus infection. TCRdb redid the calling of the reads with MiXCR, one entry per CDR3 protein. This table holds some 940,000 distinct CDR3 sequences, around 31% found once. These receptors' targets are unknown. The sample in question was cultured CD8+ T cells from PBMCs, obtained from culture after CMV antigen stimulation. The origin of the receptors is a human donor in good health (CMV status not recorded). Some clones in this sample may be carry-over from other donors' samples.

This clonotype was found once. This chain joins TRBV9 and TRBJ1-2, with 8 positions matching TRBD1. CDR1 is SGDLS and CDR2 is YYNGEE in the germline V gene. CDR3 size: 16 residues. V lost 4 bases to trimming and J lost 3 bases; unmatched junction nucleotides: 11. CDR3 protein: CASSTQRTGIYYGYTF. The CDR3 DNA is TGTGCCAGCAGCACCCAAAGGACAGGGATCTACTATGGCTACACCTTC.

In its sample, this clonotype was seen a few times. The chain uses TRBV29-1 and TRBJ2-3; D might be TRBD1 or TRBD2, each matching 6 bases. The CDR3 has 16 amino acids. Between the trimmed V and J ends, which lost 1 base and 2 bases, there was a span of 16 bases. Looked up from germline, CDR1 is SQVTM and CDR2 is ANQGSEA. CDR3 DNA sequence: TGCAGCGTTGAAGGGGGGGCATATCAATTCACAGATACGCAGTATTTT. Its protein is CSVEGGAYQFTDTQYF.

The table lists this clonotype with a few counts. J is TRBJ2-3 and V is TRBV12-3 or TRBV12-4, with D uncertain. The CDR3 runs 13 residues. V was cut by 3 bases and J by 0 bases, with 4 bases left in between. The chain's CDR3 is CASSFVSTDTQYF. The CDR3 nucleotides are TGTGCCAGCAGTTTTGTTAGCACAGATACGCAGTATTTT.

This chain joins TRBV6-2 or TRBV6-3 and TRBJ1-1; TRBD1 matches at 8 bases. The V gene's germline CDR1 is MNHEY and CDR2 SVGEGT. The CDR3 is 14 residues long. The V segment lost 4 bases and the J segment 5 bases; nucleotides outside the gene matches: 6. The CDR3 sequence is CASSSSGGLTEAFF. CDR3 coding DNA: TGTGCCAGCAGTTCATCAGGGGGCCTTACTGAAGCTTTCTTT.

In its sample, this clonotype was seen a few times. The chain links TRBV6-6 to TRBJ2-5; 10 nucleotides line up with TRBD1. The V gene's germline CDR1 is MNHNY and CDR2 SVGAGI (reference sequence). This CDR3 comprises 15 residues. The J segment lost 5 bases and the V segment lost 3 bases, leaving 6 bases of the junction unmatched. CDR3 amino acids: CASSYPGQGSETQYF. The DNA for the CDR3 is TGTGCCAGCAGTTATCCGGGACAGGGGTCGGAGACCCAGTACTTC.

In its sample, this clonotype was seen many times. The chain recombines TRBV7-6 with TRBJ2-4; D is uncertain. The CDR3 has 18 residues. Between the trimmed V and J ends, which lost 4 bases and 3 bases, there was a span of 22 bases. Germline loops: CDR1 SGHVS, CDR2 FNYEAQ. CDR3 amino acids: CASSSLVAGVGVKNIQYF. The CDR3 DNA reads TGTGCCAGCAGCTCCCTAGTAGCTGGGGTAGGAGTCAAAAACATTCAGTACTTC. The variable domain in full, with the rest retrieved from reference TRBV7-6 and TRBJ2-4, is GAGVSQSPRYKVTKRGQDVALRCDPISGHVSLYWYRQALGQGPEFLTYFNYEAQQDKSGLPNDRFSAERPEGSISTLTIQRTEQRDSAMYRCASSSLVAGVGVKNIQYFGAGTRLSVL.

This clonotype has a handful of counts. The chain employs TRBV27 and TRBJ2-2; 11 bases fit TRBD2. This CDR3 is built from 17 residues. Trimming at V came to 5 bases and at J to 0 bases, leaving 5 bases not matched to a gene. Germline V gene sequence: CDR1 MNHEY, CDR2 SMNVEV (reference sequence). The DNA of the CDR3 is TGTGCCAGCAGTCCCTCGGGACTAGCGGCGAACACCGGGGAGCTGTTTTTT. Translating it yields CASSPSGLAANTGELFF.

This chain uses TRBV5-6 with TRBJ2-7, with D possibly TRBD2 on 5 matching bases. The V gene lost 4 bases and the J gene lost 0 bases, with 17 bases spanning the gap. CDR1 is SGHDT and CDR2 is YYEEEE in the germline V gene. CDR3 length: 16 amino acids. CDR3 DNA: TGTGCCAGCAGCCGTCAACTTGGACTCGACTCCTACGAGCAGTACTTC. This sequence encodes CASSRQLGLDSYEQYF. Complete variable domain (other parts from reference TRBV5-6 and TRBJ2-7): DAGVTQSPTHLIKTRGQQVTLRCSPKSGHDTVSWYQQALGQGPQFIFQYYEEEERQRGNFPDRFSGHQFPNYSSELNVNALLLGDSALYLCASSRQLGLDSYEQYFGPGTRLTVT.

The chain has TRBV20-1 and TRBJ2-4; possible D gene TRBD1, 5 bases. CDR3 length equals 15 residues. Trimming shortened V by 5 bases and J by 6 bases, and 20 bases separated the two germline ends. Germline V CDR1 and CDR2: DFQATT, SNEGSKA (reference sequence). The CDR3 sequence is CSAAVQGLKRNIQYF. In DNA, the CDR3 is TGCAGTGCTGCGGTGCAGGGTCTGAAGAGAAACATTCAGTACTTC.

The gene calls are TRBV10-2 and TRBJ2-7; 9 bases line up with TRBD2. There are 15 residues in the CDR3. The germline gives CDR1 WSHSY, CDR2 SAAADI. V shed 3 bases, J shed 2 bases, and the junction held 5 bases outside the gene matches. The CDR3 coding sequence is TGCGCCAGCAGTGAAAGCGGGGGGTCCACCTACGAGCAGTACTTC. Protein sequence: CASSESGGSTYEQYF.

This clonotype occurred a few times. The chain employs TRBV24-1 and TRBJ2-1, with TRBD1 identical over 9 bases. From germline, CDR1 is KGHDR and CDR2 SFDVKD. The V segment lost 6 bases and the J segment 8 bases; nucleotides outside the gene matches: 10. The CDR3 covers 15 residues. The CDR3 protein is CATSIGGTGIDEQFF. The CDR3 bases are TGTGCCACCAGTATCGGCGGGACAGGGATCGATGAGCAGTTCTTC.

This chain connects TRBV19 to TRBJ1-2; 9 bases map to TRBD1. The V segment lost 5 bases and the J segment 5 bases; nucleotides outside the gene matches: 9. CDR1 is LNHDA and CDR2 is SQIVND in the germline V gene (reference sequence). This CDR3 contains 15 residues. CDR3 sequence (DNA): TGTGCCAGTAGTCCTACGACAGGGGGGGAATATGGCTACACCTTC. Translation gives CASSPTTGGEYGYTF.

The rearrangement uses TRBV7-9 and TRBJ2-3, with a possible D match to TRBD1 (5 bases). CDR1 and CDR2 (germline): SEHNR, FQNEAQ (reference sequence). There are 18 residues in the CDR3. V lost 0 bases to trimming and J lost 2 bases, with 18 bases between them. CDR3 protein: CASSLAFVRARVTDTQYF. CDR3 nucleotides: TGTGCCAGCAGCTTAGCGTTCGTCAGGGCCAGGGTCACAGATACGCAGTATTTT.

The CDR3 is CAISNPDEITKNIQYF. CDR3 bases: TGTGCCATCAGTAATCCAGACGAGATAACCAAAAACATTCAGTACTTC. The chain recombines TRBV10-3 with TRBJ2-4; no firm D call. Germline V CDR1 and CDR2: ENHRY, SYGVKD. This CDR3 is built from 16 residues. The germline V and J ends were trimmed by 5 bases and 2 bases, with 16 bases remaining between them.

This clonotype turned up a few times. Here the CDR3 DNA reads TGTGCCAGCAGCCCAGGAGGTTCTGCAGATAACTATGGCTACACCTTC. Amino acids: CASSPGGSADNYGYTF. The chain joins TRBV7-6 to TRBJ1-2; no clear D. Germline V gene data show CDR1 as SGHVS and CDR2 as FNYEAQ. The CDR3 is 16 amino acids. V lost 5 bases to trimming and J lost 1 base, with 17 bases between them.

The V call is TRBV7-6, the J call TRBJ2-6; maybe TRBD1 (5 bases). Trimming removed 4 bases at V and 2 bases at J, with 9 bases between. Per the germline V gene, CDR1 is SGHVS and CDR2 is FNYEAQ. CDR3 length: 15 amino acids. In nucleotides, the CDR3 is TGTGCCAGCAGCTCTACAGGCCCTGGGGCCAACGTCCTGACTTTC. Translation gives CASSSTGPGANVLTF.

V gene TRBV6-6 combines with J gene TRBJ1-2; D not resolved. The CDR3 spans 13 residues. The V gene lost 5 bases and the J gene lost 2 bases, with 9 bases spanning the gap. Per the germline V gene, CDR1 is MNHNY and CDR2 is SVGAGI (reference sequence). In nucleotides, the CDR3 is TGTGCCAGCAGTGTAAAGGGAAACTATGGCTACACCTTC. Its protein is CASSVKGNYGYTF.

There are many counts of this clonotype. The J gene is TRBJ2-3, the V gene TRBV7-8; no definite D call. V was cut by 2 bases and J by 2 bases, with 8 bases left in between. CDR1 and CDR2 from the germline V gene are SGHVS and FQNEAQ. The CDR3 totals 14 residues. CDR3 in DNA: TGTGCCAGCAGCTTATATTTGGACACAGATACGCAGTATTTT. This gives the protein CASSLYLDTDTQYF.

This chain connects TRBV6-2 or TRBV6-3 to TRBJ2-5, with 7 bases matching TRBD1. V dropped 4 bases and J dropped 3; count of bases not matched to a gene: 5. Looked up from germline, CDR1 is MNHEY and CDR2 is SVGEGT. This CDR3 region has 14 residues. CDR3: CASSSAGTEETQYF. As DNA, the CDR3 is TGTGCCAGCAGTTCCGCCGGGACAGAAGAGACCCAGTACTTC.

This clonotype occurred a few times. V usage is TRBV11-3 and J usage is TRBJ2-2; D not resolved. The CDR3 runs to 13 residues. V was shortened by 0 bases and J by 6 bases, with 5 bases between the two germline ends. From germline, CDR1 is SGHNT and CDR2 YENEEA. The CDR3 coding sequence is TGTGCCAGCAGCTTAGATTTTGCCGGGGAGCTGTTTTTT. Encoded protein: CASSLDFAGELFF.

J is TRBJ2-7 and V is TRBV15; the match to TRBD1 covers 10 bases. V lost 5 bases, J lost 6 bases, and 13 bases stayed unmatched. CDR1 is LNHNV, CDR2 YYDKDF, per germline (reference sequence). This CDR3 comprises 16 residues. The CDR3 here is CATSSDRDRGYSEQYF. Here the CDR3 DNA reads TGTGCCACCAGCTCTGACCGGGACAGGGGTTATTCCGAGCAGTACTTC.

V is TRBV7-9 and J is TRBJ2-1; 12 positions match TRBD1. The CDR3 extends over 16 amino acids. Germline values: CDR1 SEHNR, CDR2 FQNEAQ (reference sequence). The trim removed 1 base at V and 6 bases at J, leaving 4 bases unmatched. The CDR3 bases are TGTGCCAGCAGCTTAGGGGGACAGGGGGCGAGCAATGAGCAGTTCTTC. Protein: CASSLGGQGASNEQFF.

The chain joins TRBV4-1 to TRBJ2-1; 10 nucleotides match TRBD1. Germline assignment: CDR1 MGHRA and CDR2 YSYEKL. The CDR3 is 16 residues long. V dropped 0 bases and J dropped 6; count of bases not matched to a gene: 5. The CDR3, as DNA: TGCGCCAGCAGCCAAGAAGGGACAGGGGCCTTCAATGAGCAGTTCTTC. This codes for CASSQEGTGAFNEQFF.

The chain links TRBV7-6 to TRBJ1-1; D gene unclear. Looked up from germline, CDR1 is SGHVS and CDR2 is FNYEAQ. There are 14 residues in the CDR3. V lost 1 base to trimming and J lost 8 bases, with 14 bases between them. The CDR3 here is CASSLGRLREEAFF. CDR3 nucleotides: TGTGCCAGCAGCTTAGGTCGGCTCCGAGAAGAAGCTTTCTTT.

This clonotype showed up many times. The chain recombines TRBV7-6 with TRBJ2-3, with a possible D match to TRBD2 (5 bases). From germline, CDR1 is SGHVS and CDR2 FNYEAQ. Deletions cut 4 bases from V and 7 bases from J, with 18 bases between. The CDR3 length is 15 residues. CDR3 DNA sequence: TGTGCCAGCAGCTCCGACCCCGGGGTTGCCAATACGCAGTATTTT. Protein: CASSSDPGVANTQYF.

This clonotype has a count of ten or more. The chain carries TRBV7-6 and TRBJ1-3, with D uncertain. V gave up 0 bases and J gave up 4 bases, with 4 bases separating them. CDR1 and CDR2 from the germline V gene are SGHVS and FNYEAQ. This CDR3 region has 13 residues. The chain's CDR3 is CASSLASGNTIYF. In DNA form, the CDR3 reads TGTGCCAGCAGCTTAGCGTCCGGAAACACCATATATTTT.

The chain combines TRBV2 with TRBJ1-2; D unclear. Germline CDR1 and CDR2: SNHLY and FYNNEI. This CDR3 has 10 residues. The germline V and J ends were trimmed by 6 bases and 12 bases, with 11 bases remaining between them. The CDR3 loop reads CASSQNRDTF. CDR3 nucleotides: TGTGCCAGCAGCCAAAACCGGGACACCTTC.

This clonotype was picked up a small number of times. V is TRBV2 and J is TRBJ2-3; possibly TRBD1 for D (6 bases). This CDR3 spans 15 amino acids. Deletions cut 8 bases from V and 0 bases from J, with 15 bases between. Germline lookup yields CDR1 SNHLY and CDR2 FYNNEI. CDR3: CASLPGQVSTDTQYF. The CDR3 nucleotides read TGTGCCAGCTTACCGGGACAAGTTAGCACAGATACGCAGTATTTT.

This clonotype has only a few counts. The V gene is TRBV20-1, the J gene TRBJ2-1; 8 positions match TRBD1. V trimming: 1 base; J trimming: 6 bases; junction bases outside the gene matches: 5. CDR1 and CDR2 (germline): DFQATT, SNEGSKA (reference sequence). This CDR3 has 14 amino acids. The CDR3 DNA reads as TGCAGTGCTAGAGCTCAGGGGGCGCCCAATGAGCAGTTCTTC. As protein: CSARAQGAPNEQFF.

This sequence joins TRBV27 and TRBJ2-3; D is undetermined. Germline V gene data show CDR1 as MNHEY and CDR2 as SMNVEV (reference sequence). There are 15 residues in the CDR3. V gave up 0 bases and J gave up 0 bases, with 7 bases separating them. DNA for the CDR3: TGTGCCAGCAGTTTATCCTCCGACAGCACAGATACGCAGTATTTT. Translated, it gives CASSLSSDSTDTQYF.